The rows below give T cell receptor beta chains drawn from one sample of a study of T cells after yellow fever vaccination. TCRdb used MiXCR to reprocess the 5' RACE reads, holding one entry per CDR3 protein. Here the sample spans around 300,000 distinct CDR3 sequences, around 4.4% being singletons. Specimen: PBMCs, collected 15 days after the yellow fever booster vaccination. Source of these receptors: a man younger than 35 who received the YFV17D yellow fever vaccine. Each CDR3 is given with its conserved first and last residue. Fields, in order: V gene, D gene, clone size, J gene, CDR3 DNA, CDR3 protein. D genes are given only for firm matches. Clone size is shown for a subset of rows, as once, few, many or a class of expanded clone.

>TRBV7-2|TRBD2|-|TRBJ2-1
TGTGCCAGCAGCTTATTTATGAGTAGCGGGGGGGCCAATGAGCAGTTCTTC
CASSLFMSSGGANEQFF
>TRBV4-2|-|many|TRBJ1-5
TGTGCCAGCAGCCAAGAGGATGGGGATCAGCCCCAGCATTTT
CASSQEDGDQPQHF
>TRBV7-2|TRBD2|many|TRBJ2-1
TGTGCCAGCAGCTCTAGCGGGGTGAATGAGCAGTTCTTC
CASSSSGVNEQFF
>TRBV6-5|-|few|TRBJ2-2
TGTGCCAGCAGTTACATGCTAGCCGGGGAGCTGTTTTTT
CASSYMLAGELFF
>TRBV7-9|TRBD1|-|TRBJ2-7
TGTGCCAGCAGCTCGGACAGGTGGGGACCCTACGAGCAGTACTTC
CASSSDRWGPYEQYF
>TRBV24-1|TRBD1|many|TRBJ1-1
TGTGCCACGGGACAGCGAAACACTGAAGCTTTCTTT
CATGQRNTEAFF
>TRBV29-1|TRBD1|-|TRBJ1-5
TGCAGCGTTAGAGGACAGGGGACGAGCAATCAGCCCCAGCATTTT
CSVRGQGTSNQPQHF
>TRBV4-1|TRBD1|-|TRBJ1-1
TGCGCCAGCAGCCAAGATCGGACAGGGGTAAGCACTGAAGCTTTCTTT
CASSQDRTGVSTEAFF
>TRBV20-1|-|many|TRBJ1-2
TGCAGTGCTACCTCCGGGGAGAACTATGGCTACACCTTC
CSATSGENYGYTF
>TRBV6-5|-|many|TRBJ2-1
TGTGCCAGCAGTTACGTGGTTGGGTCCTACAATGAGCAGTTCTTC
CASSYVVGSYNEQFF
>TRBV5-1|-|few|TRBJ1-1
TGCGCCAGCATGCGGGGGGCGATGACTGAAGCTTTCTTT
CASMRGAMTEAFF
>TRBV7-9|-|few|TRBJ2-7
TGTGCCAGCAGCCAGGGGGGCTACTCCTACGAGCAGTACTTC
CASSQGGYSYEQYF
>TRBV10-1|TRBD2|-|TRBJ2-1
TGCGCCAGCAGTGATAGAGCGGGGGCCGGCGGGGGTGAGCAGTTCTTC
CASSDRAGAGGGEQFF
>TRBV7-9|-|-|TRBJ2-2
TGTGCCAGCAGCTTAGAAGGGTTTTTCAGCACCGGGGAGCTGTTTTTT
CASSLEGFFSTGELFF
>TRBV5-1|TRBD1|few|TRBJ2-3
TGCGCCAGCAGCGCCGGGACAGGGGGAAATACGCAGTATTTT
CASSAGTGGNTQYF
>TRBV5-1|-|many|TRBJ1-1
TGCGCCAGCAGCTTGATAACAGAGAACACTGAAGCTTTCTTT
CASSLITENTEAFF
>TRBV19|TRBD1|-|TRBJ1-5
TGTGCCAGTAGTATCACCTGGGACAGGGTAAATCAGCCCCAGCATTTT
CASSITWDRVNQPQHF
>TRBV6-2/TRBV6-3|TRBD1|few|TRBJ2-1
TGTGCCAGCAGTTACTCCGGGACAGGGCTGTACAATGAGCAGTTCTTC
CASSYSGTGLYNEQFF
>TRBV11-2|-|few|TRBJ2-3
TGTGCCAGCAGCCCCCTTACCTCCACAGATACGCAGTATTTT
CASSPLTSTDTQYF
>TRBV18|-|many|TRBJ1-1
TGTGCCAGCTCACCAAAACTCCAAGCGAACACTGAAGCTTTCTTT
CASSPKLQANTEAFF
>TRBV5-1|TRBD2|many|TRBJ2-3
TGCGCCAGCAGCGAACGGAGCGGGGGCCTCGGGAGCACAGATACGCAGTATTTT
CASSERSGGLGSTDTQYF
>TRBV7-9|TRBD1|few|TRBJ1-1
TGTGCCAGCAGCTTTCAACAGGGGGGGACTGAAGCTTTCTTT
CASSFQQGGTEAFF
>TRBV6-5|-|many|TRBJ2-3
TGTGCCAGCGCGGGCCCCGATACGCAGTATTTT
CASAGPDTQYF
>TRBV9|TRBD1|few|TRBJ2-5
TGTGCCAGCAGCGAAGGGACAGGGAATGGTCAAGAGACCCAGTACTTC
CASSEGTGNGQETQYF
>TRBV20-1|-|-|TRBJ2-3
TGCAGTGTGAGCAAGTCTCCGGCTAACACAGATACGCAGTATTTT
CSVSKSPANTDTQYF
>TRBV2|TRBD1|few|TRBJ1-1
TGTGCCAGCACCCGGGACAGCGTGCTTGTAGCTGAAGCTTTCTTT
CASTRDSVLVAEAFF
>TRBV5-1|-|many|TRBJ2-3
TGCGCCAGCAGCTTCCAGGGGGGCAGCACAGATACGCAGTATTTT
CASSFQGGSTDTQYF
>TRBV5-5|-|-|TRBJ1-2
TGTGCCAGCAGCTGGGGACCGACATATGGCTACACCTTC
CASSWGPTYGYTF
>TRBV12-3/TRBV12-4|-|-|TRBJ2-2
TGTGCCAGCAGGCACCCCCAGCGCAGTACCGGGGAGCTGTTTTTT
CASRHPQRSTGELFF
>TRBV7-9|-|many|TRBJ2-2
TGTGCCAGCAGCTTAATTTTGGTCGCGAACACCGGGGAGCTGTTTTTT
CASSLILVANTGELFF
>TRBV25-1|-|few|TRBJ2-3
TGTGCCAGCAGTGAGGGGGGGGGCGTAGATACGCAGTATTTT
CASSEGGGVDTQYF
>TRBV7-8|-|many|TRBJ2-1
TGTGCCAGCAGCTTATGGACATGGCTCTACAATGAGCAGTTCTTC
CASSLWTWLYNEQFF
>TRBV4-2|-|few|TRBJ2-7
TGTGCCAGCAGCCACGATGAATACCGGGACTCAGGGAACGAGCAGTACTTC
CASSHDEYRDSGNEQYF
>TRBV4-2|-|-|TRBJ1-2
TGTGCCAGCAGCCAAGATAAAGCTCAAGGTCGGGTCTATGGCTACACCTTC
CASSQDKAQGRVYGYTF
>TRBV7-2|TRBD2|many|TRBJ2-7
TGTGCCAGCAGCTCCGCGGGGGGCCCGCGCGAGCAGTACTTC
CASSSAGGPREQYF
>TRBV4-3|-|-|TRBJ2-5
TGCGCCAGCAGCCAAGATTTTTCGCGGGCCCAGTACTTC
CASSQDFSRAQYF
>TRBV28|TRBD1|-|TRBJ1-2
TGTGCCAGCAGTGGACAGGGGGAAGGTGGCTACACCTTC
CASSGQGEGGYTF
>TRBV5-1|-|-|TRBJ2-1
TGCGCCAGCAGCTTGGCGGTGGGGGGCTACAATGAGCAGTTCTTC
CASSLAVGGYNEQFF
>TRBV5-1|TRBD1|many|TRBJ2-3
TGCGCCAGCAGCATATCACCGACAGGGCATGATTCAGATACGCAGTATTTT
CASSISPTGHDSDTQYF
>TRBV5-1|TRBD2|-|TRBJ2-3
TGCGCCAGCAGCTCCTCCGGGACTAGCGGATACGAGCCGCAGTATTTT
CASSSSGTSGYEPQYF
>TRBV6-5|-|many|TRBJ1-2
TGTGCCAGCAGTTACTCGCGGGGCGCAAACTACTATGGCTACACCTTC
CASSYSRGANYYGYTF
>TRBV20-1|-|-|TRBJ1-5
TGCAGTGCTAGAGAACTTGCAGGGCAGCCCCAGCATTTT
CSARELAGQPQHF
>TRBV29-1|-|-|TRBJ2-5
TGCAGCGCCGAGGGCAGACTCCAAGAGACCCAGTACTTC
CSAEGRLQETQYF